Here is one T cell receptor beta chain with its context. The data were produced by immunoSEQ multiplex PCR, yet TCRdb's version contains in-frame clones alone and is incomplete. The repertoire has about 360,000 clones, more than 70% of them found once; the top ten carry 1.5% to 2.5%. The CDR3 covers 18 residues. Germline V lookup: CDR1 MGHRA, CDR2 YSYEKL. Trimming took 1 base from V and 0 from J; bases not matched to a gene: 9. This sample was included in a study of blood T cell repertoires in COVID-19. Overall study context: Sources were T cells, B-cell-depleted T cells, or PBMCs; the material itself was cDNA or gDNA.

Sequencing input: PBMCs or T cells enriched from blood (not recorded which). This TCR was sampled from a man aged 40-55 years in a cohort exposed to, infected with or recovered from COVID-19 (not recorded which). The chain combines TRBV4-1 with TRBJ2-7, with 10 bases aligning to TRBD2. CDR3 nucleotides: TGCGCCAGCAGCCAAGGCCCCGGGACTAGCGAGATCTCCTACGAGCAGTACTTC. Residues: CASSQGPGTSEISYEQYF.